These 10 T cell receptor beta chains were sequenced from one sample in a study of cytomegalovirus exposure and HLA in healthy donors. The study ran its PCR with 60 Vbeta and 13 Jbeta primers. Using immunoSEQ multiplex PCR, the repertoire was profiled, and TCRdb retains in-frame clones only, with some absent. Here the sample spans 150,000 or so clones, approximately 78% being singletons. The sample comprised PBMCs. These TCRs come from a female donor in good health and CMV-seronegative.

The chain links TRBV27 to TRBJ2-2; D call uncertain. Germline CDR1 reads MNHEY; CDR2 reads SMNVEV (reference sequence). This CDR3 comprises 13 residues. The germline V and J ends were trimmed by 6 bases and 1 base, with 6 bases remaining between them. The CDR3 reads CASSLMNTGELFF. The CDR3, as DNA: TGTGCCAGCAGCCTAATGAACACCGGGGAGCTGTTTTTT.

The CDR3 here is CASSSGQAHSPLHF. The CDR3 DNA reads as TGTGCCAGCAGCTCTGGACAGGCGCATTCACCCCTCCACTTT. The chain combines TRBV5-6 with TRBJ1-6; 7 nucleotides line up with TRBD1. Germline V gives CDR1 SGHDT, CDR2 YYEEEE. Trimming took 3 bases from V and 8 from J; bases not matched to a gene: 5. The CDR3 length is 14 residues.

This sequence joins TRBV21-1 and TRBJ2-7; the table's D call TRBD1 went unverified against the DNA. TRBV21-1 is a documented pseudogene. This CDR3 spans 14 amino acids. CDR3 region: CASSARGRLWEQYF. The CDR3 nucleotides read TGTGCCAGCAGCGCCAGGGGGCGACTTTGGGAGCAGTACTTC.

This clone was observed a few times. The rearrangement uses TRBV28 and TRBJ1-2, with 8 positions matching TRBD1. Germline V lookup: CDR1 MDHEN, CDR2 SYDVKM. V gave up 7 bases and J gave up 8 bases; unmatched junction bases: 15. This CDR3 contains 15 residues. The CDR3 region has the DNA TGTGCCAGCACACCGGCGGACAGGGTTTCCCTAGGCTACACCTTC. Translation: CASTPADRVSLGYTF.

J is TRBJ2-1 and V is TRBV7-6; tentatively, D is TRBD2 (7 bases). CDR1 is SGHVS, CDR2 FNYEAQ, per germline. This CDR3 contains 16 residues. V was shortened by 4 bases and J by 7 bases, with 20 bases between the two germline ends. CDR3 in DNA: TGTGCCAGCAGCTCCCGGACTGGGGAGGGGGTAAATGAGCAGTTCTTC. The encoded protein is CASSSRTGEGVNEQFF.

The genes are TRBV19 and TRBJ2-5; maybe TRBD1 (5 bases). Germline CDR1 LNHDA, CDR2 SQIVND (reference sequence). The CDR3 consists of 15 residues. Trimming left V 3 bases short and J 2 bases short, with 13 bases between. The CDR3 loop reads CASSISTEEQETQYF. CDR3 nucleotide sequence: TGTGCCAGTAGTATTTCGACAGAAGAGCAAGAGACCCAGTACTTC.

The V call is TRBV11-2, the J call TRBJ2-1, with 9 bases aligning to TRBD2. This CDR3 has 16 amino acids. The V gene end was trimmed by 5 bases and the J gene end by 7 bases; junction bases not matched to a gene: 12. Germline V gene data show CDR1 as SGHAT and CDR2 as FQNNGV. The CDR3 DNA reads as TGTGCCAGCAGCAACCCCTGGGGGCTAGCGGGAAATGAGCAGTTCTTC. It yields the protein CASSNPWGLAGNEQFF. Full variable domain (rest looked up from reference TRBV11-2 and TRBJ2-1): EAGVAQSPRYKIIEKRQSVAFWCNPISGHATLYWYQQILGQGPKLLIQFQNNGVVDDSQLPKDRFSAERLKGVDSTLKIQPAKLEDSAVYLCASSNPWGLAGNEQFFGPGTRLTVL.

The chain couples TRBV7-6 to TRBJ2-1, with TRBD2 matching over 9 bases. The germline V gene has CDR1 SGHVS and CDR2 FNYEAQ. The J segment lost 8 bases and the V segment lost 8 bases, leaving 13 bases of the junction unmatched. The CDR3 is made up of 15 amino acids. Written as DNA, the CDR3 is TGTGCCAGCGCTGCGGCGGCTAGCGGGAACTATGAGCAGTTCTTC. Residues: CASAAAASGNYEQFF.

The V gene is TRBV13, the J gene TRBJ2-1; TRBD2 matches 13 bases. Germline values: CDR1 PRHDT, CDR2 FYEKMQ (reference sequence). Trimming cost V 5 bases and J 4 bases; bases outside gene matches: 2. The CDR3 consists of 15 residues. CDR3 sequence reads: CASSRTSGSYNEQFF. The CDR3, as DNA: TGTGCCAGCAGCCGGACTAGCGGGAGTTACAATGAGCAGTTCTTC.

The CDR3 DNA is TGTGCCAGCTCGCCTAGTAGAGATTACAATGAGCAGTTCTTC. Translated, it gives CASSPSRDYNEQFF. The V gene is TRBV18, the J gene TRBJ2-1; D is uncertain. Trimming removed 6 bases at V and 4 bases at J, with 13 bases between. Germline assignment: CDR1 KGHSH and CDR2 LQKENI. The CDR3 has 14 amino acids.